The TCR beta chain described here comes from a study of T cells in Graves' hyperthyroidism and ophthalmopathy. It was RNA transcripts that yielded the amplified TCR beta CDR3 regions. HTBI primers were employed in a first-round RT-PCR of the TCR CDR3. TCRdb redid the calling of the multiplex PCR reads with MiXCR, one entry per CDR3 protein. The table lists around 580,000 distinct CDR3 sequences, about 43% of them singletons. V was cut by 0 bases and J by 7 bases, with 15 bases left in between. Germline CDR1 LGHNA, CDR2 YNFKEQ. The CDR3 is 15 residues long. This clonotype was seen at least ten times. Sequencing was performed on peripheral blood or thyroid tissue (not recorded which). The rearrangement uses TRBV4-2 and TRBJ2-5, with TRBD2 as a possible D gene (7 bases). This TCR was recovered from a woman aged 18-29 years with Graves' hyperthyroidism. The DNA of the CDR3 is TGTGCCAGCAGCCAAGAAGGAAAGGGGGAGGGGACCCAGTACTTC. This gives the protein CASSQEGKGEGTQYF.